Below, 11 T cell receptor beta chains from the same sample are listed, as sequenced in a study of CD8+CD57+ T cells in acquired aplastic anemia. Profiles of TCR beta VDJ and CDR3 were generated from a genomic DNA template. TCRdb itself ran the reads through MiXCR, one entry per CDR3 protein. This sample has approximately 45,000 distinct CDR3 sequences, with approximately 72% found just once. Sequencing used sorted CD4+, CD8+, or CD8+CD57+ T cells (not recorded which) from PBMCs. All receptors derive from a human donor in good health, serving as a control.

The J gene is TRBJ2-1, the V gene TRBV5-1; D is possibly TRBD2 (7 bases). Trimming cost V 0 bases and J 10 bases, with 20 bases left between them. The germline V gene has CDR1 SGHRS and CDR2 YFSETQ. The CDR3 extends over 16 amino acids. The CDR3 region is CASSLDRRGLEREQFF. The CDR3 DNA reads as TGCGCCAGCAGCTTGGACCGGCGGGGGCTCGAGAGAGAGCAGTTCTTC. Based on the CDR3 plus reference TRBV5-1 and TRBJ2-1, the full variable domain is KAGVTQTPRYLIKTRGQQVTLSCSPISGHRSVSWYQQTPGQGLQFLFEYFSETQRNKGNFPGRFSGRQFSNSRSEMNVSTLELGDSALYLCASSLDRRGLEREQFFGPGTRLTVL.

The chain joins TRBV20-1 to TRBJ2-7, with D perhaps TRBD1 (5 bases). The germline V gene has CDR1 DFQATT and CDR2 SNEGSKA (reference sequence). The CDR3 spans 13 residues. CDR3 sequence reads: CSASLDRSGEQYF. CDR3 in DNA: TGCAGCGCCAGCCTCGACAGATCGGGCGAGCAGTACTTC.

The chain combines TRBV29-1 with TRBJ2-5, with 8 bases lining up with TRBD2. The germline CDR1 and CDR2 sequences are SQVTM and ANQGSEA. The CDR3 contains 13 residues. The V and J ends lost 2 bases and 2 bases, in that order; junction bases with no gene match: 1. The CDR3 DNA sequence: TGCAGCGTTGAACCGGGAGGGCAAGAGACCCAGTACTTC. It codes for CSVEPGGQETQYF.

The V call is TRBV2, the J call TRBJ1-2, with D perhaps matching TRBD1 (5 bases). CDR3 length equals 12 residues. From germline, CDR1 is SNHLY and CDR2 FYNNEI. V was clipped by 5 bases and J by 8 bases, with 12 bases between them. The CDR3: CASSQTEGGYTF. CDR3 bases: TGTGCCAGCAGTCAGACCGAGGGGGGCTACACCTTC.

This chain uses TRBV20-1 with TRBJ1-2, with 8 nucleotides matching TRBD1. Per the germline V gene, CDR1 is DFQATT and CDR2 is SNEGSKA (reference sequence). The J segment lost 3 bases and the V segment lost 5 bases, leaving 5 bases of the junction unmatched. The CDR3 covers 13 residues. The CDR3 is CSALDRDDYGYTF. The CDR3 region has the DNA TGCAGTGCTTTGGACAGGGATGACTATGGCTACACCTTC.

This clonotype was found a few times. One end of the junction is discordant with germline, which a read error may explain. V and J are TRBV9 and TRBJ2-7; the D gene is possibly TRBD2 (5 bases). CDR3 length: 16 amino acids. Germline CDR1 is SGDLS and CDR2 is YYNGEE. CDR3 protein: CASNVERSGGPCEQYF. CDR3 nucleotide sequence: TGTGCCAGCAACGTAGAACGCAGCGGAGGACCCTGCGAGCAGTACTTC.

The CDR3: CSAREGVRTEAFF. CDR3 bases: TGCAGTGCTAGAGAAGGGGTTCGGACTGAAGCTTTCTTT. The chain has TRBV20-1 and TRBJ1-1; D might be TRBD1 (5 bases). Germline CDR1 DFQATT, CDR2 SNEGSKA (reference sequence). Trimming removed 0 bases at V and 5 bases at J, with 10 bases between. This CDR3 has 13 residues.

V and J are TRBV2 and TRBJ2-3, with no clear D. Germline CDR1 and CDR2: SNHLY and FYNNEI. Trimming removed 6 bases from V and 3 bases from J, with 7 bases in between. This CDR3 region has 12 residues. CDR3 in amino acids: CASRDTTDTQYF. The CDR3 DNA sequence: TGTGCCAGCAGAGATACTACAGATACGCAGTATTTT.

By share of the sample, this clonotype is medium-sized. This chain uses TRBV7-3 with TRBJ2-5; weak D call: TRBD2 (6 bases). The germline V gene encodes CDR1 SGHTA and CDR2 FQGTGA. The CDR3 length is 13 residues. V lost 1 base and J 5 bases, leaving 8 bases between the germline ends. Here the CDR3 DNA reads TGTGCCAGCAGCTTAAGTGGGGGGGAGACCCAGTACTTC. It specifies CASSLSGGETQYF.

V and J are TRBV9 and TRBJ1-6, with unresolved D. V lost 1 base and J 8 bases, leaving 13 bases between the germline ends. The CDR3 sequence is 15 residues long. Germline V gives CDR1 SGDLS, CDR2 YYNGEE. In nucleotides, the CDR3 is TGTGCCAGCAGCGTAAGTAGGGCCTACGATTCACCCCTCCACTTT. Its protein is CASSVSRAYDSPLHF.

This clonotype was seen a handful of times. The V call is TRBV7-9, the J call TRBJ2-1; TRBD2 is a possible D gene (5 bases). Germline loops: CDR1 SEHNR, CDR2 FQNEAQ (reference sequence). The V gene lost 0 bases and the J gene lost 0 bases, with 12 bases spanning the gap. The CDR3 covers 17 residues. The CDR3 protein is CASSLARGESSYNEQFF. In nucleotides, the CDR3 is TGTGCCAGCAGCTTAGCGCGTGGGGAGAGCTCCTACAATGAGCAGTTCTTC.